The 26 T cell receptor beta chains given below trace back to one sample, sequenced in a study of blood T cell repertoires in COVID-19. Data came from immunoSEQ multiplex PCR; TCRdb stores just in-frame clones and leaves some out. The sample holds some 150,000 clones, roughly 80% seen once. What was sequenced was peripheral blood. Receptors were obtained from a woman aged 40 to 50 with active or convalescent COVID-19.

This clone was observed a single time. The chain links TRBV5-6 to TRBJ1-5; D is possibly TRBD1 (6 bases). The CDR3 length is 16 residues. In germline, CDR1 is SGHDT, CDR2 YYEEEE. V lost 4 bases to trimming and J lost 4 bases, with 18 bases between them. CDR3 sequence reads: CASSHLDSFFNQPQHF. Written as DNA, the CDR3 is TGTGCCAGCAGCCACCTGGACAGCTTCTTTAATCAGCCCCAGCATTTT.

This rearrangement joins TRBV2 to TRBJ1-5, with TRBD1 as a possible D gene (5 bases). This CDR3 is built from 14 residues. Germline CDR1 and CDR2: SNHLY and FYNNEI. V was clipped by 3 bases and J by 5 bases, with 11 bases between them. This CDR3 reads CASSDGGVHQPQHF. For the CDR3, the DNA is TGTGCCAGCAGTGACGGGGGGGTCCATCAGCCCCAGCATTTT. Filled out from reference TRBV2 and TRBJ1-5, the complete variable domain reads EPEVTQTPSHQVTQMGQEVILRCVPISNHLYFYWYRQILGQKVEFLVSFYNNEISEKSEIFDDQFSVERPDGSNFTLKIRSTKLEDSAMYFCASSDGGVHQPQHFGDGTRLSIL.

This rearrangement joins TRBV28 to TRBJ1-2; D unresolved. CDR1 MDHEN and CDR2 SYDVKM come from the germline V gene. V lost 10 bases, J lost 5 bases, and 11 bases lay in between. The CDR3 is made up of 11 amino acids. The CDR3 DNA reads as TGTGCCACCTCCCTCGCGTATGGCTACACCTTC. This codes for CATSLAYGYTF.

This clone was recorded only once. The CDR3 nucleotides are TGTGCCAGCAGTGAAGGATTTTCGCGGTTTGATTTTTTT. Protein sequence: CASSEGFSRFDFF. The V gene is TRBV6-1, the J gene TRBJ1-4, with no clear D. V was shortened by 1 base and J by 17 bases, with 17 bases between the two germline ends. Per the germline V gene, CDR1 is MNHNS and CDR2 is SASEGT. The CDR3 has 13 residues.

J is TRBJ2-3 and V is TRBV6-5; a possible D gene is TRBD2 (5 bases). V was shortened by 2 bases and J by 0 bases, with 6 bases between the two germline ends. The CDR3 has 14 amino acids. Germline-derived CDR1 and CDR2 are MNHEY and SVGAGI. The CDR3 coding sequence is TGTGCCAGCAGTTACGAGGGTAGCACAGATACGCAGTATTTT. Its protein product is CASSYEGSTDTQYF.

This clone was detected a few times. This chain links TRBV9 with TRBJ2-2, with no clear D. Germline CDR1 SGDLS, CDR2 YYNGEE. The CDR3 is made up of 13 amino acids. V dropped 0 bases and J dropped 4 bases, with 4 bases sitting between them. The CDR3 region is CASSVDSTGELFF. Here the CDR3 DNA reads TGTGCCAGCAGCGTAGATAGCACCGGGGAGCTGTTTTTT.

The count of this clone is one. In DNA, the CDR3 is TGTGCCAGCAGTCGTAGCGGGGGGGTTTCCTACAATGAGCAGTTCTTC. It yields the protein CASSRSGGVSYNEQFF. The V and J genes are TRBV7-6 and TRBJ2-1; TRBD2 aligns across 11 bases. The CDR3 consists of 16 residues. Germline trimming cut 6 bases from V and 1 base from J; bases unmatched to any gene: 5. Germline-derived CDR1 and CDR2 are SGHVS and FNYEAQ.

The J gene is TRBJ1-1, the V gene TRBV28; maybe TRBD1 (6 bases). V lost 3 bases and J 5 bases, leaving 16 bases between the germline ends. Per the germline V gene, CDR1 is MDHEN and CDR2 is SYDVKM. This CDR3 is 15 amino acids long. CDR3 DNA: TGTGCCAGCAGTTTGGTGCAGGGTAGGGGGACTGAAGCTTTCTTT. It encodes CASSLVQGRGTEAFF.

This clone was seen only once. This chain joins TRBV27 and TRBJ2-3; D gene uncertain. The CDR3 covers 14 residues. Germline V gives CDR1 MNHEY, CDR2 SMNVEV (reference sequence). With 3 bases removed from V and 0 bases from J, the gap between germline ends came to 7 bases. CDR3 region: CASSFLQSTDTQYF. The CDR3 DNA follows: TGTGCCAGCAGTTTCCTGCAGAGCACAGATACGCAGTATTTT.

The chain uses TRBV6-6 and TRBJ2-2; perhaps TRBD1 as D (5 bases). V was pared by 6 bases and J by 4 bases, with 9 bases between. Germline loops: CDR1 MNHNY, CDR2 SVGAGI (reference sequence). There are 13 residues in the CDR3. The CDR3 loop reads CASSQRGTGELFF. As DNA, the CDR3 is TGTGCCAGCAGCCAAAGGGGCACCGGGGAGCTGTTTTTT.

The rearrangement uses TRBV5-1 and TRBJ2-7, with D possibly TRBD2 on 5 matching bases. This CDR3 region has 13 residues. Trimming stripped 0 bases from V and 3 bases from J, with 7 bases between. Germline assignment: CDR1 SGHRS and CDR2 YFSETQ. CDR3 nucleotides: TGCGCCAGCAGCTTGGTTCGGGGCTACGAGCAGTACTTC. Its protein is CASSLVRGYEQYF.

CDR3 nucleotide sequence: TGTGCCAGCAGCCCTAACTTGGGCGCTGAAGCTTTCTTT. It is translated as CASSPNLGAEAFF. The J gene is TRBJ1-1, the V gene TRBV14; D remains unclear. The V end lost 4 bases, the J end lost 6 bases, and 12 bases lay between the germline ends. Per the germline V gene, CDR1 is SGHDN and CDR2 is FVKESK. The CDR3 is 13 residues long.

The chain is built from TRBV2 and TRBJ2-3; TRBD2 matches 8 bases. The trim removed 7 bases at V and 3 bases at J, leaving 6 bases unmatched. The CDR3 totals 14 residues. Germline CDR1 is SNHLY and CDR2 is FYNNEI. The CDR3 region is CASITGLVTDTQYF. In DNA, the CDR3 is TGTGCCAGCATAACGGGACTAGTAACAGATACGCAGTATTTT.

This clone was observed at least ten times. V is TRBV7-2 and J is TRBJ1-6; D is possibly TRBD1 (5 bases). The CDR3 runs to 18 residues. Germline V gene lookup returns CDR1 SGHTA and CDR2 FQGNSA. V was shortened by 5 bases and J by 5 bases, with 22 bases between the two germline ends. This CDR3 reads CASSPVGGVAHHNSPLHF. The CDR3 nucleotides read TGTGCCAGCAGCCCGGTAGGAGGGGTAGCCCATCATAATTCACCCCTCCACTTT.

V and J are TRBV28 and TRBJ1-5; no reliable D call. This CDR3 is built from 15 residues. The V end lost 7 bases, the J end lost 0 bases, and 13 bases lay between the germline ends. Per the germline V gene, CDR1 is MDHEN and CDR2 is SYDVKM. The CDR3 sequence: CASIGEGYSNQPQHF. DNA of the CDR3: TGTGCCAGCATCGGGGAGGGATATAGCAATCAGCCCCAGCATTTT.

The V and J genes are TRBV30 and TRBJ1-1; 10 nucleotides align to TRBD1. V shed 7 bases and J 10 bases; nucleotides not matched to a gene: 12. Germline V gene sequence: CDR1 GTSNPN, CDR2 SVGIG (reference sequence). This CDR3 contains 13 residues. DNA for the CDR3: TGTGCCTCTGAGCTGACGGGACAGGGGAGAGCTTTCTTT. The encoded protein is CASELTGQGRAFF. Supplemented by reference TRBV30 and TRBJ1-1, the full variable domain reads SQTIHQWPATLVQPVGSPLSLECTVEGTSNPNLYWYRQAAGRGLQLLFYSVGIGQISSEVPQNLSASRPQDRQFILSSKKLLLSDSGFYLCASELTGQGRAFFGQGTRLTVV.

CDR3 nucleotide sequence: TGTGCCAGCAGTTTATTCGGGCTAGCGGGGGGAGAGCAGTACTTC. Protein sequence: CASSLFGLAGGEQYF. The J gene is TRBJ2-7, the V gene TRBV27; 11 bases fit TRBD2. There are 15 residues in the CDR3. CDR1 and CDR2 from the germline V gene are MNHEY and SMNVEV (reference sequence). V was pared by 1 base and J by 7 bases, with 6 bases of the junction left unmatched.

The rearrangement links TRBV10-1 to TRBJ2-1, with TRBD2 matching over 11 bases. J lost 0 bases, V lost 3 bases, and 4 bases had no gene match. CDR1 is WNHNN, CDR2 SYGVQD, per germline (reference sequence). The CDR3 is made up of 17 amino acids. The CDR3 loop reads CASSDGTSGSSYNEQFF. CDR3 bases: TGCGCCAGCAGTGATGGGACTAGCGGAAGCTCCTACAATGAGCAGTTCTTC.

This chain joins TRBV9 and TRBJ2-7; D may be TRBD1 (5 bases). The CDR3 covers 13 residues. In germline, CDR1 is SGDLS, CDR2 YYNGEE. V lost 4 bases to trimming and J lost 4 bases, with 12 bases between them. As DNA, the CDR3 is TGTGCCAGCAGCCAAGGGGATTCGTACGAGCAGTACTTC. As protein: CASSQGDSYEQYF. Full variable domain (rest looked up from reference TRBV9 and TRBJ2-7): DSGVTQTPKHLITATGQRVTLRCSPRSGDLSVYWYQQSLDQGLQFLIQYYNGEERAKGNILERFSAQQFPDLHSELNLSSLELGDSALYFCASSQGDSYEQYFGPGTRLTVT.

The chain uses TRBV7-2 and TRBJ1-2; 9 positions match TRBD1. The germline CDR1 and CDR2 sequences are SGHTA and FQGNSA. V lost 5 bases and J lost 3; bases outside the gene matches: 7. The CDR3 consists of 15 residues. The CDR3 sequence is CASSHGQGPYYGYTF. For the CDR3, the DNA is TGTGCCAGCAGCCACGGACAGGGGCCGTACTATGGCTACACCTTC.

The chain couples TRBV24-1 to TRBJ2-1; no definite D call. The CDR3 runs to 14 residues. Trimming shortened V by 10 bases and J by 1 base, and 13 bases separated the two germline ends. CDR1 is KGHDR, CDR2 SFDVKD, per germline. The CDR3 DNA reads TGTGCCACGGTGGGCGAACCGTCCTACAATGAGCAGTTCTTC. Its protein is CATVGEPSYNEQFF.

The chain carries TRBV5-6 and TRBJ2-7, with 7 bases aligning to TRBD1. The junction had 3 bases not matched to a gene; V was cut back by 3 bases and J by 3 bases. The germline V gene has CDR1 SGHDT and CDR2 YYEEEE. CDR3 length equals 13 residues. This CDR3 is CASSSRQGYEQYF. CDR3 nucleotide sequence: TGTGCCAGCAGCTCCCGACAGGGCTACGAGCAGTACTTC.

The chain couples TRBV20-1 to TRBJ1-2; the D gene is possibly TRBD1 (6 bases). The CDR3 runs to 11 residues. The germline V gene has CDR1 DFQATT and CDR2 SNEGSKA (reference sequence). The CDR3 protein is CLRSGAYGYTF. CDR3 sequence (DNA): TGCTTACGTTCAGGGGCCTATGGCTACACCTTC.

The sample holds one count of this clone. The chain joins TRBV6-5 to TRBJ1-3; D is unclear. CDR1 MNHEY and CDR2 SVGAGI come from the germline V gene. The CDR3 has 14 residues. V was cut by 9 bases and J by 3 bases, with 15 bases left in between. Written as DNA, the CDR3 is TGTGCCAGTCGGGGAGCGGGCGGTGGAAACACCATATATTTT. Protein product: CASRGAGGGNTIYF.

The chain couples TRBV27 to TRBJ1-5; 8 nucleotides agree with TRBD1. The trim removed 2 bases at V and 6 bases at J, leaving 3 bases unmatched. Germline V gives CDR1 MNHEY, CDR2 SMNVEV (reference sequence). The length of the CDR3 is 14 residues. CDR3 in amino acids: CASSLQGAIQPQHF. In DNA, the CDR3 is TGTGCCAGCAGTTTACAGGGGGCGATTCAGCCCCAGCATTTT.

The chain recombines TRBV15 with TRBJ1-3; D might be TRBD1 (6 bases). This CDR3 has 15 amino acids. Trimming took 3 bases from V and 2 from J, leaving 11 bases between them. Germline CDR1 reads LNHNV; CDR2 reads YYDKDF (reference sequence). The CDR3 loop is CATSRRTGPGNTIYF. The CDR3 bases are TGTGCCACCAGCAGGCGTACAGGGCCTGGAAACACCATATATTTT.